This T cell receptor beta chain originates from a study of neurological immune-mediated disorders. Time point specified: technical triplicate 3. This clonotype came up many times. The CDR3 loop spans 14 amino acids. V lost 5 bases and J lost 1; bases outside the gene matches: 3. Germline CDR1 reads ENHRY; CDR2 reads SYGVKD. TCRdb processed the 5' RACE reads anew with MiXCR; each CDR3 protein has one entry. Of tens of thousands of distinct CDR3 sequences detected, 20% to 25% appear once; the ten largest clones hold 4% to 5.5%. Material: PBMCs. The receptor comes from a man between 60 and 75 years old with HTLV-1-associated myelopathy (HAM/TSP). J is TRBJ1-1 and V is TRBV10-3; 8 bases are shared with TRBD1. Here the CDR3 reads CAISLDRGNTEAFF. The CDR3 region has the DNA TGTGCCATCAGTTTAGACAGGGGGAACACTGAAGCTTTCTTT.